Given below is one T cell receptor beta chain in context. The clone's antigen remains unknown. No quality values exist for individual bases; no much larger clone is one base distant. This record belongs to a study of T cell repertoires in cytomegalovirus infection (dated 2019 in TCRdb). With respect to the entire study: Donor HLA type was relevant to the analysis, as public TCR beta signatures indicated carriage of CMV infection together with the matching HLA type. Study-level results and caveats: Carriers of CMV infection plus the relevant HLA type were discriminated by the cumulative frequency of public TCR beta family members in the study cohort and in an independent approximately 360-donor cohort. In the ex vivo response, HLA-C-restricted CMV-specific TCR beta clonotypes were dominant, and in two of eight donors the single most frequent clonotype came from this HLA-C-restricted group.

The germline V gene provides CDR1 SGHAT and CDR2 FQNNGV. V is reduced by 1 base and J by 0 bases, leaving a spacing of 9 bases between them. From the cysteine up to the phenylalanine, the CDR3 has a length of 16 residues. Left in the record is the CDR3 DNA by itself, 48 bases read in frame from the first base. Sequenced on an Illumina HiSeq 1500. Through fastp at Q25 and MiXCR, TCRdb rebuilt clones from the public reads, retaining in-frame beta chains. Each record represents a unique CDR3 protein, reported with the most common genes and DNA among its rows. A total of roughly 200,000 distinct CDR3 sequences appear in this sample, approximately 9.6% of them only once. About 5% of the sample comes from the top ten.

The sequence came from a human donor in good health (CMV status not recorded). Some clones in this sample may be carry-over from other donors' samples. Sequences were obtained from PBMCs. Recombination joined TRBV11-2 with TRBJ2-2; a tentative D call is TRBD2 (5 bases match). The CDR3 corresponds to CASSLGTFANTGELFF. Read as DNA, the sequence is TGTGCCAGCAGCTTAGGGACTTTCGCGAACACCGGGGAGCTGTTTTTT.